This is a list of T cell receptor beta chains from one sample in a study of OX40 agonist ivuxolimab in advanced cancers. This table comes from immunoSEQ multiplex PCR, and its TCRdb copy is limited to in-frame clones, with some not included. The sample lists more than 70,000 clones, around 94% occurring once. The sequencing here drew on CD4+ or CD8+ T cells sorted from blood, taken in a trial of the OX40 agonist ivuxolimab. The receptors were gathered from an adult with an advanced solid tumor such as melanoma, head and neck, liver or kidney cancer. CDR3s include the opening cysteine and the closing phenylalanine or tryptophan. Each record gives: D gene, V gene, J gene, CDR3 protein. The D gene is left open where the match is weak.

d_gene: NA; v_gene: TRBV4-2; j_gene: TRBJ1-2; CDR3aa: CASSYPDPLGGYTF
d_gene: TRBD1; v_gene: TRBV7-7; j_gene: TRBJ2-1; CDR3aa: CASSLGTGQFNEQFF
d_gene: NA; v_gene: TRBV5-1; j_gene: TRBJ2-1; CDR3aa: CASSFLGRVVYNEQFF
d_gene: TRBD1; v_gene: TRBV6-1; j_gene: TRBJ1-4; CDR3aa: CASRDRGNSEKLFF
d_gene: NA; v_gene: TRBV28; j_gene: TRBJ1-5; CDR3aa: CASSQQGNSNQPQHF
d_gene: TRBD1; v_gene: TRBV7-2; j_gene: TRBJ2-7; CDR3aa: CASSRTGRGSYEQYF
d_gene: TRBD2; v_gene: TRBV4-2; j_gene: TRBJ2-7; CDR3aa: CASSSRLAGYEQYF
d_gene: TRBD2; v_gene: TRBV11-2; j_gene: TRBJ2-7; CDR3aa: CASRWGGENEQYF
d_gene: NA; v_gene: TRBV19; j_gene: TRBJ2-7; CDR3aa: CASSINSATYEQYF
d_gene: NA; v_gene: TRBV11-1; j_gene: TRBJ2-5; CDR3aa: CASSLMDRQTQYF
d_gene: NA; v_gene: TRBV7-9; j_gene: TRBJ1-1; CDR3aa: CASSPGHPGVAFF
d_gene: NA; v_gene: TRBV5-6; j_gene: TRBJ2-5; CDR3aa: CASSLNGRTQYF
d_gene: NA; v_gene: TRBV18; j_gene: TRBJ2-2; CDR3aa: CASSPSPPEGAGELFF
d_gene: NA; v_gene: TRBV2; j_gene: TRBJ1-2; CDR3aa: CASSYRHGRSNYGYTF
d_gene: NA; v_gene: TRBV15; j_gene: TRBJ2-7; CDR3aa: CATSRAPWGPSYEQYF
d_gene: NA; v_gene: TRBV7-9; j_gene: TRBJ2-5; CDR3aa: CASRRGGYQETQYF
d_gene: TRBD1; v_gene: TRBV19; j_gene: TRBJ1-2; CDR3aa: CASSISTGDRKGYTF
d_gene: NA; v_gene: TRBV2; j_gene: TRBJ2-5; CDR3aa: CATTASGNQETQYF